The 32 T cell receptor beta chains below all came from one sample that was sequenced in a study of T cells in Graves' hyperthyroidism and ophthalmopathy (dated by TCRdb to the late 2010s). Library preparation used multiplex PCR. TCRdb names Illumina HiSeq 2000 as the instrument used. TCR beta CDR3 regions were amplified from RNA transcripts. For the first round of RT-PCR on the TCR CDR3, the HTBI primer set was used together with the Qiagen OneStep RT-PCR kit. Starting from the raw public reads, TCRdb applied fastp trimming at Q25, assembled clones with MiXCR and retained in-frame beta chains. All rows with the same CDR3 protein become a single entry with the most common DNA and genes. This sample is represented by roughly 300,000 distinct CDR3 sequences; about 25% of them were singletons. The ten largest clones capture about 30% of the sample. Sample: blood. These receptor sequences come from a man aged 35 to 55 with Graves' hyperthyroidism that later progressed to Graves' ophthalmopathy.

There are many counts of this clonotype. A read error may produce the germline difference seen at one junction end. The CDR3 reads CASSDLGLAGKLFF. As DNA, the CDR3 is TGTGCCAGCAGTGACCTTGGACTAGCCGGGAAGCTGTTTTTT. This chain uses TRBV6-1 with TRBJ2-2, with 8 positions matching TRBD2. The CDR3 spans 14 residues. The germline V gene has CDR1 MNHNS and CDR2 SASEGT.

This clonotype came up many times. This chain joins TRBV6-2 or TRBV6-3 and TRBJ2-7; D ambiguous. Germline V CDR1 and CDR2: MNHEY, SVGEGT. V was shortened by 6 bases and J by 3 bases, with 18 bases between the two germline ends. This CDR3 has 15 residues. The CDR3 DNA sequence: TGTGCCAGCAGACACGGCCCCGAAAGGATCTACGAGCAGTACTTC. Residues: CASRHGPERIYEQYF.

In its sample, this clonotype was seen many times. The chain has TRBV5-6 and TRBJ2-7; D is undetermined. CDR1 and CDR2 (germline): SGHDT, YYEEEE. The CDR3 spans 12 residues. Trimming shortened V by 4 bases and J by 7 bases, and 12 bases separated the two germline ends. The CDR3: CASSAEGGEQYF. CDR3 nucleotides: TGTGCCAGCAGCGCAGAAGGCGGAGAGCAGTACTTC.

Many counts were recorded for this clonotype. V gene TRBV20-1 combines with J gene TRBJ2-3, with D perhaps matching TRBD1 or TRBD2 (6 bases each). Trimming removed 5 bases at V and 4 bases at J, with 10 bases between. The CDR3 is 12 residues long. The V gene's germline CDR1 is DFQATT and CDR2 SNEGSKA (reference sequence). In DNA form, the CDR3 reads TGCAGTGCTCCGGGGGCGGCAGATACGCAGTATTTT. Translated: CSAPGAADTQYF.

The CDR3 reads CASSELQGGAYYEQYF. The CDR3 DNA is TGTGCCAGCAGTGAACTCCAGGGGGGTGCATACTACGAGCAGTACTTC. The gene calls are TRBV25-1 and TRBJ2-7, with D perhaps TRBD1 (7 bases). Germline lookup yields CDR1 MGHDK and CDR2 SYGVNS. The V and J ends lost 2 bases and 3 bases respectively, with 17 bases between them. The CDR3 sequence is 16 residues long.

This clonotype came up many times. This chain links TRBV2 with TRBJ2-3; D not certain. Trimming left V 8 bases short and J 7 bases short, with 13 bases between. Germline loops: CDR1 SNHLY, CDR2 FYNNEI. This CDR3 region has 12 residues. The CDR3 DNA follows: TGTGCCAGCGGGAAACTTCTCAATACGCAGTATTTT. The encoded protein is CASGKLLNTQYF.

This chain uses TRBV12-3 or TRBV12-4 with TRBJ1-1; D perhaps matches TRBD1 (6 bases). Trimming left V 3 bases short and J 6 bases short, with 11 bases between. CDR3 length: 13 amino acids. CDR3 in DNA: TGTGCCAGCAGTTTCGGACAGTCAGCTGAAGCTTTCTTT. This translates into CASSFGQSAEAFF.

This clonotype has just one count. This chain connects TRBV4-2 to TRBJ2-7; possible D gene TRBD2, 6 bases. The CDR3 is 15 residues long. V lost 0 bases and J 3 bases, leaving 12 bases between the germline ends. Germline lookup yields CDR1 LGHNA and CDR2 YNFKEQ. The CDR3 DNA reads TGTGCCAGCAGCCAAGATAGACTAGGAGGCTACGAGCAGTACTTC. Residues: CASSQDRLGGYEQYF.

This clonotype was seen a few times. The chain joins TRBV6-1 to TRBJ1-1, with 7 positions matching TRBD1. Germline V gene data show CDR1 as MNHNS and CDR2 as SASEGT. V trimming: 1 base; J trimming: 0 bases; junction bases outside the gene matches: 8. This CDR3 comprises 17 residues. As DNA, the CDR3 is TGTGCCAGCAGTGAAGGGGCAGGGGGGGCGATGAACACTGAAGCTTTCTTT. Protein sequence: CASSEGAGGAMNTEAFF.

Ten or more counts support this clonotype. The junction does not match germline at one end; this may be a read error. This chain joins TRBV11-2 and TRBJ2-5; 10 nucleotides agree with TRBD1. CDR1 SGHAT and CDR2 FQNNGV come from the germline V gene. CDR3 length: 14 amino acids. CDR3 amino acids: CVSSRTGGEMTQYF. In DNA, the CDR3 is TGTGTCAGCAGCAGGACAGGGGGAGAAATGACCCAGTACTTC.

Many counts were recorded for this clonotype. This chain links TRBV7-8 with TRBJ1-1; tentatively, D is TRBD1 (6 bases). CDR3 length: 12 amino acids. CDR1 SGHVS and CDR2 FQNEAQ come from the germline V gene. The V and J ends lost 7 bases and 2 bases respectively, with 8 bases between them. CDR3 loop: CASTGDNTEAFF. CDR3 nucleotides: TGTGCCAGCACAGGGGACAACACTGAAGCTTTCTTT.

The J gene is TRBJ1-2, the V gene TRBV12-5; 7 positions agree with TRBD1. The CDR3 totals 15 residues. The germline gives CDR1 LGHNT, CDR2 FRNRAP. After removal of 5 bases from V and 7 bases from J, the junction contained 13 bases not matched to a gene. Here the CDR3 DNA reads TGTGCTAGTGGTCTTCAACCCACAGGGGAGGTTGGCTACACCTTC. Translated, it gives CASGLQPTGEVGYTF.

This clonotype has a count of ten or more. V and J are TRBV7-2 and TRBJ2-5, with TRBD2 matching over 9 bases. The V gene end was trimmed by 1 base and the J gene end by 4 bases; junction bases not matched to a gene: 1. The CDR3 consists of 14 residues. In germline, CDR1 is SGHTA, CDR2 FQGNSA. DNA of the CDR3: TGTGCCAGCAGCTTAGTTAGCGGGAGAGAGACCCAGTACTTC. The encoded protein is CASSLVSGRETQYF. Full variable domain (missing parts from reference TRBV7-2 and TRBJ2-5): GAGVSQSPSNKVTEKGKDVELRCDPISGHTALYWYRQSLGQGLEFLIYFQGNSAPDKSGLPSDRFSAERTGGSVSTLTIQRTQQEDSAVYLCASSLVSGRETQYFGPGTRLLVL.

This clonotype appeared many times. The CDR3 protein is CAWSVKAEQYF. Here the CDR3 DNA reads TGTGCCTGGAGCGTGAAGGCGGAGCAGTACTTC. V gene TRBV30 combines with J gene TRBJ2-7; no clear D. The germline V gene has CDR1 GTSNPN and CDR2 SVGIG (reference sequence). There are 11 residues in the CDR3. Trimming stripped 3 bases from V and 7 bases from J, with 10 bases between. Full variable domain (missing parts from reference TRBV30 and TRBJ2-7): SQTIHQWPATLVQPVGSPLSLECTVEGTSNPNLYWYRQAAGRGLQLLFYSVGIGQISSEVPQNLSASRPQDRQFILSSKKLLLSDSGFYLCAWSVKAEQYFGPGTRLTVT.

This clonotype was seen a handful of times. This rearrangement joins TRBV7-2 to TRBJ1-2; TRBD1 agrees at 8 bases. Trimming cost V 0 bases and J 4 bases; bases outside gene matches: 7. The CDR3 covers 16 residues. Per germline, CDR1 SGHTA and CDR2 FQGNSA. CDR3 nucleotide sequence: TGTGCCAGCAGCTTAGCACCGGGACAGGCTGTCTATGGCTACACCTTC. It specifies CASSLAPGQAVYGYTF.

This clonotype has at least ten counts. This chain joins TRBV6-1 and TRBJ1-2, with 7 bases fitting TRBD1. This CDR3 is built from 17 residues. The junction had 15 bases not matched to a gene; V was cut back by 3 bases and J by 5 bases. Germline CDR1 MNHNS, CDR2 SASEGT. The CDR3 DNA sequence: TGTGCCAGCAGTGATACGCTTTTTACAGGGGTACCATATGGCTACACCTTC. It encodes CASSDTLFTGVPYGYTF.

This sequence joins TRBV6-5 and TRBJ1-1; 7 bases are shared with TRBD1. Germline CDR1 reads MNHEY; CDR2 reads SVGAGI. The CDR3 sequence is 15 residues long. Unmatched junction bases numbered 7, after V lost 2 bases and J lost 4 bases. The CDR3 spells CASSYQDRVGTEAFF. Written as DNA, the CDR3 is TGTGCCAGCAGTTACCAAGACAGGGTCGGCACTGAAGCTTTCTTT.

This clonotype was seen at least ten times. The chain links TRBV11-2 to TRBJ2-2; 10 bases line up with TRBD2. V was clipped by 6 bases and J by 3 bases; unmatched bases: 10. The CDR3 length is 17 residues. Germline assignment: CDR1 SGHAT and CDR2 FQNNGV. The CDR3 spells CASRRTSGYEDTGELFF. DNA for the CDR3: TGTGCCAGCAGGAGGACTAGCGGCTATGAGGACACCGGGGAGCTGTTTTTT. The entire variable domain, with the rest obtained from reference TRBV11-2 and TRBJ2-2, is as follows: EAGVAQSPRYKIIEKRQSVAFWCNPISGHATLYWYQQILGQGPKLLIQFQNNGVVDDSQLPKDRFSAERLKGVDSTLKIQPAKLEDSAVYLCASRRTSGYEDTGELFFGEGSRLTVL.

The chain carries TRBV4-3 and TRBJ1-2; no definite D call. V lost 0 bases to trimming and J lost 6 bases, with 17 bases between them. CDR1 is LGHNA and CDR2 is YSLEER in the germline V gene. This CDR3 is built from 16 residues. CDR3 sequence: CASSQDATALGDGYTF. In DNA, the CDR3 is TGCGCCAGCAGCCAAGATGCCACTGCCCTGGGTGATGGCTACACCTTC.

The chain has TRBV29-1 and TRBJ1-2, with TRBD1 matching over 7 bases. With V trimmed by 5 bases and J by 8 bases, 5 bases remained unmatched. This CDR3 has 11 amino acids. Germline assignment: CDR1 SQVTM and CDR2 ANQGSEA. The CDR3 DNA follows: TGCAGCGTTTGGGACAGCGGGGGCTACACCTTC. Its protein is CSVWDSGGYTF.

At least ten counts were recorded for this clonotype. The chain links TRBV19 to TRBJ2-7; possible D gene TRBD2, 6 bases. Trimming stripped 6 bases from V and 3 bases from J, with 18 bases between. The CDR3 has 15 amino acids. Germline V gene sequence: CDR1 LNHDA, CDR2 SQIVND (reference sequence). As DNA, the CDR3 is TGTGCCAGTAGCCTCGGGGGACGGAAGAACTACGAGCAGTACTTC. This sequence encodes CASSLGGRKNYEQYF.

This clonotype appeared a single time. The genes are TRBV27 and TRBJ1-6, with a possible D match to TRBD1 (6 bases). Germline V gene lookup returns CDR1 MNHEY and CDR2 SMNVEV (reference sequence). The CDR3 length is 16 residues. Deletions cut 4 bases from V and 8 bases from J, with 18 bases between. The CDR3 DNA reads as TGTGCCAGCAGTTACCGGACAGTCCTATGGGATTCACCCCTCCACTTT. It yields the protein CASSYRTVLWDSPLHF.

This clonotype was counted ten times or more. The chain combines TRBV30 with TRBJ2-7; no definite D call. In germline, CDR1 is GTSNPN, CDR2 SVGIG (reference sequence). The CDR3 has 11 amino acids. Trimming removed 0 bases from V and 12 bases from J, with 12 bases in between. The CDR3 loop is CAWSVSGVRYF. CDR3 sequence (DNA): TGTGCCTGGAGTGTCTCGGGTGTTCGGTACTTC.

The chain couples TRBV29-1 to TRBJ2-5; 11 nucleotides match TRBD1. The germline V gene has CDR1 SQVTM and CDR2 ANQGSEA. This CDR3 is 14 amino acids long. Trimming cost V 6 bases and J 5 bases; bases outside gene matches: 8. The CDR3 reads CSVWTGGGIETQYF. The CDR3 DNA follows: TGCAGCGTCTGGACAGGGGGCGGGATCGAGACCCAGTACTTC. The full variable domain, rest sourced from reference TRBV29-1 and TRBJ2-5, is SAVISQKPSRDICQRGTSLTIQCQVDSQVTMMFWYRQQPGQSLTLIATANQGSEATYESGFVIDKFPISRPNLTFSTLTVSNMSPEDSSIYLCSVWTGGGIETQYFGPGTRLLVL.

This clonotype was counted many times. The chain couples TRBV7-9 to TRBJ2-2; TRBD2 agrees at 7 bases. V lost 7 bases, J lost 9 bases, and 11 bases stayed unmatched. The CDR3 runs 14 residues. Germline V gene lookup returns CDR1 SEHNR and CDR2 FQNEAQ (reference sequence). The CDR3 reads CASNMRGGDRELFF. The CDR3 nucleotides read TGTGCCAGCAACATGCGTGGGGGGGACCGGGAGCTGTTTTTT.

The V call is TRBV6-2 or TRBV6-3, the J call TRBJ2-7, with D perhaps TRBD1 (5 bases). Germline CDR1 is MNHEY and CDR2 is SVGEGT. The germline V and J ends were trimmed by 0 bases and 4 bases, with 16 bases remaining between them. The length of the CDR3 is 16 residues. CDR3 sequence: CASSYSGQQMAYEQYF. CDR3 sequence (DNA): TGTGCCAGCAGTTACTCGGGGCAGCAGATGGCTTACGAGCAGTACTTC.

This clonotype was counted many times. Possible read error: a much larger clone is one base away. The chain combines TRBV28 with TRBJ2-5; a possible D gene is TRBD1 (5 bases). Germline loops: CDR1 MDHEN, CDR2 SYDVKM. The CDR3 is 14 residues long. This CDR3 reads CASSFQGRQGTQYF. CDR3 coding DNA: TGTGCCAGCAGTTTTCAGGGCAGACAAGGGACCCAGTACTTC.

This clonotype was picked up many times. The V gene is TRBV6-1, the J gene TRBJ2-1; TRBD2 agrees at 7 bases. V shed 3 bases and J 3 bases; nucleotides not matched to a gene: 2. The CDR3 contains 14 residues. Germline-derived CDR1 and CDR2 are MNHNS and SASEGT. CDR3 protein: CASSERERYNEQFF. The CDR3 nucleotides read TGTGCCAGCAGTGAGCGGGAGCGCTACAATGAGCAGTTCTTC.

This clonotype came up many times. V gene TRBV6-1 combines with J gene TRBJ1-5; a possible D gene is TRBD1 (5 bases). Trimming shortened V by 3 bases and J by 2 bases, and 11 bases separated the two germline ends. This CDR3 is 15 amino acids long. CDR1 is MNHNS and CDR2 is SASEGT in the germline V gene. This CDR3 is CASSEGGARNQPQHF. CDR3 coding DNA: TGTGCCAGCAGTGAGGGCGGGGCCCGCAATCAGCCCCAGCATTTT.

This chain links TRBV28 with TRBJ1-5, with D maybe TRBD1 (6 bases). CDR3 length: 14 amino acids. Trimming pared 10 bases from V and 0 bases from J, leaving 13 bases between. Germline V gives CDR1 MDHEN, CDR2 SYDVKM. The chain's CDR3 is CATKTGYSNQPQHF. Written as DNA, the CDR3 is TGTGCCACCAAGACAGGATATAGCAATCAGCCCCAGCATTTT.

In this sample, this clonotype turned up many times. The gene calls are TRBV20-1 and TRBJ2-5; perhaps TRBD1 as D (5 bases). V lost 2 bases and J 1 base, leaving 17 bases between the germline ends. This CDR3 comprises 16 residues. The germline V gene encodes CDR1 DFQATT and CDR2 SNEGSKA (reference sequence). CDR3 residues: CSARPLAGFSQETQYF. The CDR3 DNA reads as TGCAGTGCTAGACCCCTCGCAGGGTTTTCCCAAGAGACCCAGTACTTC.

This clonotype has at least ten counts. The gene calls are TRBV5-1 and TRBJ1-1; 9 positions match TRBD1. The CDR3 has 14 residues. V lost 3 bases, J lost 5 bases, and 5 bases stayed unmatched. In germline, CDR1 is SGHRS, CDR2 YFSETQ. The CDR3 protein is CASSSTGGETEAFF. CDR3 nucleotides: TGCGCCAGCAGCTCAACAGGGGGCGAAACTGAAGCTTTCTTT.